This section outlines one T cell receptor (beta chain) sequence together with its context. These data originate in a study of cytotoxic CD8 clonotypes in ibrutinib-treated CLL. Study at large: Among the patients, ten to eleven presented as relapsed/refractory and about 15 as treatment-naive; about 17 showed unmutated IGHV. Response sampling came at median around 12 months of treatment, ranging roughly 6 to 36 months.

The CDR3 is 12 residues long. Trimming shortened V by 2 bases and J by 11 bases, and 13 bases separated the two germline ends. Germline CDR1 and CDR2: GTSNPN and SVGIG (reference sequence). Sequencing was designed to attain a depth spanning 1 in 200,000 to 1 in 1 million T cells. Some clones are missing from TCRdb's copy, which holds only in-frame ones; the method was immunoSEQ multiplex PCR. The sample yields some 200,000 clones, 65% to 80% seen once. This chain links TRBV30 with TRBJ1-5; perhaps TRBD1 as D (5 bases). This clonotype originated in a human donor with chronic lymphocytic leukemia. The sample was PBMCs, taken after 12 months of ibrutinib treatment. CDR3 in DNA: TGTGCCTGGAGTCTCCGCGCGGGGGCCCAGCATTTT. This gives the protein CAWSLRAGAQHF. Looking up the rest from reference TRBV30 and TRBJ1-5 gives the full variable domain: SQTIHQWPATLVQPVGSPLSLECTVEGTSNPNLYWYRQAAGRGLQLLFYSVGIGQISSEVPQNLSASRPQDRQFILSSKKLLLSDSGFYLCAWSLRAGAQHFGDGTRLSIL.